This T cell receptor (beta chain) was recorded in a study of blood T cell repertoires in COVID-19. About the study: COVID-19 samples from acute and convalescent phases originated in the United States, Italy and Spain.

The authors' processing: Researchers report that nucleated cell counts were estimated from reference gene primer amplification. The assay was immunoSEQ multiplex PCR, and TCRdb's table has in-frame clones only and misses some. The V and J calls and clone size were taken over from that table, and D and trimming were inferred from the DNA. Among under 130,000 clones listed, more than 80% were seen once. The V gene end was trimmed by 0 bases and the J gene end by 5 bases; junction bases not matched to a gene: 4. The CDR3 totals 17 residues. From germline, CDR1 is LNHNV and CDR2 YYDKDF (reference sequence).

The origin of this receptor is a woman in her 70s with acute or convalescent COVID-19. The sequenced sample was peripheral blood. The V and J genes are TRBV15 and TRBJ2-3; 14 positions match TRBD2. CDR3 sequence (DNA): TGTGCCACCAGCAGAGAACCGACTAGCGGGGGGGGAGATACGCAGTATTTT. Encoded protein: CATSREPTSGGGDTQYF.